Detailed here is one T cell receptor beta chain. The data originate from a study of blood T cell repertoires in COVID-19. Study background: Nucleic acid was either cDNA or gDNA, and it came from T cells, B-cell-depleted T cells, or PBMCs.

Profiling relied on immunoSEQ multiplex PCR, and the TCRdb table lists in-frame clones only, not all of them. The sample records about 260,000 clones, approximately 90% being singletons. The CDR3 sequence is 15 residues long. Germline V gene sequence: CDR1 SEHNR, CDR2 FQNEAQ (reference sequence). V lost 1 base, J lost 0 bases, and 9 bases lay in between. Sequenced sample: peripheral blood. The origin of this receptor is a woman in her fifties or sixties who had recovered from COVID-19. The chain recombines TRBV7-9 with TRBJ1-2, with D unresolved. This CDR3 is CASSLGWATNYGYTF. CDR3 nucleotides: TGTGCCAGCAGCTTAGGCTGGGCAACTAACTATGGCTACACCTTC.